The sample holds a few counts of the clone carrying this TCR beta chain. Antigen: not known. The sequenced template was cDNA made from the entire isolated RNA. Only in-frame clones appear in the TCRdb table, and some are missing; sequencing was by immunoSEQ multiplex PCR. Of about 160,000 clones in the sample, over 55% were seen once. This record belongs to a study of beta chain features in type 1 diabetes. Study findings and constraints: When Type 1 diabetes patients were examined, their TCRB CDR3s proved moderately but significantly shorter in all four CD4+ subsets. The VDJ junctions of type 1 diabetes patients carried fewer insertions and more deletions.

The CDR3 consists of 14 residues. V dropped 4 bases and J dropped 5; count of bases not matched to a gene: 6. CDR1 SQVTM and CDR2 ANQGSEA come from the germline V gene. The sequencing input was naive CD4+ T cells from blood. The V and J genes are TRBV29-1 and TRBJ2-2; 8 nucleotides line up with TRBD1. The sequence was obtained from a man between 25 and 39 years old with type 1 diabetes. The DNA of the CDR3 is TGCAGCGTTGCCGGGACAGGCAAAACCGGGGAGCTGTTTTTT. It translates to CSVAGTGKTGELFF.